The entry below describes one TCR beta chain. This specimen comes from a study of T cells in tumors after PD-1 blockade. Profiling relied on immunoSEQ multiplex PCR, and the TCRdb table lists in-frame clones only, not all of them. Altogether 14,000 to 15,000 clones are present, roughly 87% being singletons, with the ten largest covering 20% to 25%. The CDR3 runs 14 residues. Trimming cost V 6 bases and J 11 bases, with 17 bases left between them. In germline, CDR1 is SGHTA, CDR2 FQGNSA. This TCR was sampled from a human donor with basal cell carcinoma. The sequences come from PBMCs, collected after anti-PD-1 treatment. The chain recombines TRBV7-2 with TRBJ1-6; the D gene is possibly TRBD1 (6 bases). This CDR3 is CASSLLPEGAPLHF. The CDR3, as DNA: TGTGCCAGCAGTCTGCTACCAGAGGGGGCACCCCTCCACTTT.